This record looks at one TCR beta chain sequence and its context. The clone's antigen remains unknown. One base away there is no much larger clone; base qualities are not given. The sample belongs to a study of control samples from healthy donors and cancer patients (dated by TCRdb to about 2020). Receptor amplification or capture employed the immunoSEQ multiplex PCR assay. As stored in TCRdb, this immuneACCESS dataset retains in-frame rearrangements with V and J assigned. A fraction of the clones does not appear; measured against another copy, unresolved V genes explain less than half of the discrepancy, and the remainder lacks a known reason. This sample is represented by over 85,000 clones; around nine tenths of them were singletons. The ten biggest clones cover 8.5% to 10% of the sample. From the germline V gene (reference sequence), CDR1 is LNHDA and CDR2 is SQIVND. V drops 4 bases and J drops 8 bases, leaving 23 bases in between. Including cysteine and phenylalanine, the CDR3 has 16 amino acids. CDR3 DNA is the only sequence kept; it has 48 bases, read in frame from the first base.

The chain links TRBV19 with TRBJ1-2, with a weak D call of TRBD1 (6 bases match). The sequenced sample was PBMCs. The TCR was taken from a woman between 50 and 59 years old with colorectal cancer. The bases read TGTGCCAGTAGTACCCCAACCGGGGCAGGGGTCGAAGGCTACACCTTC. Its product reads: CASSTPTGAGVEGYTF.